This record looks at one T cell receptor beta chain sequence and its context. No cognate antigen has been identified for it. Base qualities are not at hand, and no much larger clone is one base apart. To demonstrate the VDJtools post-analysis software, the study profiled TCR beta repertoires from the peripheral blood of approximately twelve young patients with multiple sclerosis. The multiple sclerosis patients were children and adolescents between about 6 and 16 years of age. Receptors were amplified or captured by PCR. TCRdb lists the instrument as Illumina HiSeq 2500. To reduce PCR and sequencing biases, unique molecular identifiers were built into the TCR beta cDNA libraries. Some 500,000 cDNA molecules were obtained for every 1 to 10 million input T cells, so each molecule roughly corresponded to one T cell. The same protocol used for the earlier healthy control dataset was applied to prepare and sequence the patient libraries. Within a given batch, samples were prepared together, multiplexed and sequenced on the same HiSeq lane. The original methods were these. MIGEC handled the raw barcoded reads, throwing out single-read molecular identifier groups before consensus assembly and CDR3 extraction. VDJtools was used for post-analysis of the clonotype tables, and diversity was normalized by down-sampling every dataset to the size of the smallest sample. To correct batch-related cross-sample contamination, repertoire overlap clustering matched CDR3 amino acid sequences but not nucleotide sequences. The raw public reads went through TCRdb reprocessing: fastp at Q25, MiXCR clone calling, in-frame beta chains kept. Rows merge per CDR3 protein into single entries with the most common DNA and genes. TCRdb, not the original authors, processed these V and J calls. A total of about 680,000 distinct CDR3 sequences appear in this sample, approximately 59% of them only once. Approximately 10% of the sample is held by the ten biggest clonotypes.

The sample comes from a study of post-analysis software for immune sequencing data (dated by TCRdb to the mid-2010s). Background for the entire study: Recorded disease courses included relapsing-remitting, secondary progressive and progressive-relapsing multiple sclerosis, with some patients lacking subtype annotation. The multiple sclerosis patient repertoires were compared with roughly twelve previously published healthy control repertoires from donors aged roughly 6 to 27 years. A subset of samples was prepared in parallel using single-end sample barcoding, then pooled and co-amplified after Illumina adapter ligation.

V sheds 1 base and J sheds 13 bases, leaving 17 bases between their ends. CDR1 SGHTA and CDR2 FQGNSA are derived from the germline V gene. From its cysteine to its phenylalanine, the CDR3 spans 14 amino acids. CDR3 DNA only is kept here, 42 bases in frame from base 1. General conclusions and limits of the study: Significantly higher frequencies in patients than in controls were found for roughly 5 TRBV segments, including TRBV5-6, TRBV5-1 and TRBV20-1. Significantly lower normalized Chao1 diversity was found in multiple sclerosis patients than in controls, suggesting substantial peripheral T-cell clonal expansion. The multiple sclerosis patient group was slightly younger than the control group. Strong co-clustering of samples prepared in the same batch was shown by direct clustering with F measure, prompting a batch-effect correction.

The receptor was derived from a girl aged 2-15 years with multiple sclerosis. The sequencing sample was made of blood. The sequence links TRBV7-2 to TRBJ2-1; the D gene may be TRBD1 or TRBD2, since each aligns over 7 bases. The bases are TGTGCCAGCAGCTTAGAGGGGGCGGGGGCGCGACAGTTCTTC. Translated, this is CASSLEGAGARQFF.